This TCR beta chain was sequenced during a study of cytomegalovirus exposure and HLA in healthy donors. Turning to the study itself: Within the Caucasian-associated ancestry cluster were roughly 82% of the approximately 400 genotyped donors.

Trimming removed 7 bases from V and 6 bases from J; junction bases left unmatched: 9. The CDR3 runs to 15 residues. Broader study findings: Likely technical artifact: a cluster of highly shared sequence variants. Reportedly, HLA-A and HLA-B alleles of most subjects were accurately predicted from TCR beta.

This clone was counted at least ten times. Its specificity is not known. PCR involved 60 Vbeta and 13 Jbeta primers. Repertoires were generated with immunoSEQ multiplex PCR, while TCRdb's copy carries only in-frame clones and drops some. The sample gives 100,000 to 150,000 clones, about three quarters of which show up once; about 2.5% is in the top ten. The chain uses TRBV6-7 and TRBJ2-3; 11 bases agree with TRBD2. TRBV6-7 carries the ORF label, with uncertain function. The sequenced sample was PBMCs. This sequence originates from a woman between 40 and 55 years old in good health and CMV-seropositive. The CDR3, as DNA: TGTGCCAGCACCTTAGCGGGAGGGCCGGTGGATACGCAGTATTTT. Residues: CASTLAGGPVDTQYF.